Sequencing of this T cell receptor beta chain was carried out in a study of cytomegalovirus exposure and HLA in healthy donors. Germline V gives CDR1 MNHEY, CDR2 SVGAGI. The germline V and J ends were trimmed by 0 bases and 7 bases, with 6 bases remaining between them. CDR3 length: 13 residues. 60 Vbeta and 13 Jbeta primers were used in PCR. This table comes from immunoSEQ multiplex PCR, and its TCRdb copy is limited to in-frame clones, with some not included. The sample records 150,000 to 200,000 clones, under 80% being singletons. The chain joins TRBV6-5 to TRBJ2-2; D uncertain. This TCR was recovered from a female donor in good health and CMV-seronegative. Sequenced input: PBMCs. The CDR3 loop reads CASSYSGRGELFF. CDR3 DNA: TGTGCCAGCAGTTACTCGGGCCGCGGGGAGCTGTTTTTT.